Presented here are 29 T cell receptor beta chains from one specimen sequenced in a study of control samples from healthy donors and cancer patients. Libraries were prepared by immunoSEQ multiplex PCR; TCRdb keeps only in-frame clonotypes and omits some of them. The sample consists of 150,000 to 160,000 clones, approximately 94% of them appearing once. The sequenced sample consisted of blood. The receptors derive from a middle-aged man in good health.

This clone has only one observation. This sequence joins TRBV10-3 and TRBJ1-6, with D maybe TRBD1 (6 bases). Germline V lookup: CDR1 ENHRY, CDR2 SYGVKD. Trimming removed 6 bases at V and 10 bases at J, with 13 bases between. The CDR3 extends over 13 amino acids. The CDR3 DNA follows: TGTGCCATCAGCGAGGGGGAGCCCTCACCCCTCCACTTT. Residues: CAISEGEPSPLHF.

The chain joins TRBV14 to TRBJ2-2, with a possible D match to TRBD2 (6 bases). CDR1 and CDR2 (germline): SGHDN, FVKESK. Trimming took off 6 bases at V and 6 bases at J, with 26 bases between the two ends. CDR3 size: 18 residues. CDR3 protein: CASSPTLRRVWGSGELFF. The CDR3 DNA is TGTGCCAGCAGTCCCACCTTGCGGAGGGTGTGGGGCTCCGGGGAGCTGTTTTTT.

The chain employs TRBV19 and TRBJ2-7, with D perhaps TRBD2 (7 bases). Trimming shortened V by 3 bases and J by 3 bases, and 12 bases separated the two germline ends. Germline V gene sequence: CDR1 LNHDA, CDR2 SQIVND (reference sequence). This CDR3 comprises 14 residues. The CDR3 loop is CASSIEGGDYEQYF. The CDR3 DNA reads as TGTGCCAGTAGTATTGAGGGGGGGGACTACGAGCAGTACTTC.

The chain recombines TRBV30 with TRBJ2-3; D is uncertain. Germline CDR1 and CDR2: GTSNPN and SVGIG (reference sequence). The CDR3 consists of 14 residues. V was shortened by 2 bases and J by 1 base, with 10 bases between the two germline ends. Here the CDR3 DNA reads TGTGCCTGGAGTCGCGGAAGGGGCACAGATACGCAGTATTTT. This gives the protein CAWSRGRGTDTQYF.

The chain uses TRBV6-6 and TRBJ2-3, with D perhaps matching TRBD2 (7 bases). This CDR3 is built from 15 residues. The V and J ends lost 8 bases and 6 bases respectively, with 21 bases between them. Per the germline V gene, CDR1 is MNHNY and CDR2 is SVGAGI (reference sequence). The CDR3 sequence: CASGIGGGGRDTQYF. The CDR3 nucleotides are TGTGCCAGCGGGATAGGGGGGGGTGGAAGGGATACGCAGTATTTT.

This chain connects TRBV9 to TRBJ1-2, with TRBD1 as a possible D gene (6 bases). Trimming took 3 bases from V and 2 from J, leaving 11 bases between them. The CDR3 is made up of 14 amino acids. Germline V lookup: CDR1 SGDLS, CDR2 YYNGEE. CDR3 sequence (DNA): TGTGCCAGCAGCGATACAGGGTTCAACTATGGCTACACCTTC. Translation gives CASSDTGFNYGYTF.

The chain combines TRBV3-1 (or the pseudogene TRBV3-2) with TRBJ2-7; D gene unclear. The V end lost 3 bases, the J end lost 6 bases, and 9 bases lay between the germline ends. Germline values: CDR1 LGHDT, CDR2 YNNKEL (reference sequence). This CDR3 spans 12 amino acids. In DNA, the CDR3 is TGTGCCAGCAGCCAGTACTCAAGCGAGCAGTACTTC. Its translation is CASSQYSSEQYF.

This chain connects TRBV7-3 to TRBJ2-1; TRBD2 agrees at 10 bases. The germline V gene encodes CDR1 SGHTA and CDR2 FQGTGA. Unmatched junction bases numbered 9, after V lost 5 bases and J lost 8 bases. CDR3 length: 15 amino acids. CDR3 in amino acids: CASSQSGGATYEQFF. The DNA for the CDR3 is TGTGCCAGCAGCCAGAGCGGGGGGGCCACTTATGAGCAGTTCTTC.

As to this clone: An end of the junction differs from the germline gene, which may be a read error. The gene calls are TRBV19 and TRBJ2-7, with D tentatively TRBD1 (5 bases). CDR3 length equals 13 residues. Germline V gene data show CDR1 as LNHDA and CDR2 as SQIVND (reference sequence). CDR3 residues: CASSGAASHEQYF. The CDR3 DNA reads as TGTGCCAGTAGTGGGGCAGCCTCCCACGAGCAGTACTTC.

V usage is TRBV28 and J usage is TRBJ1-1; 8 bases line up with TRBD1. V lost 5 bases and J lost 0; bases outside the gene matches: 8. Germline V gene sequence: CDR1 MDHEN, CDR2 SYDVKM. CDR3 length: 16 amino acids. CDR3 protein: CASSPRDRRLNTEAFF. CDR3 nucleotide sequence: TGTGCCAGCAGTCCCAGGGACAGGCGCCTGAACACTGAAGCTTTCTTT. Full variable domain (rest looked up from reference TRBV28 and TRBJ1-1): DVKVTQSSRYLVKRTGEKVFLECVQDMDHENMFWYRQDPGLGLRLIYFSYDVKMKEKGDIPEGYSVSREKKERFSLILESASTNQTSMYLCASSPRDRRLNTEAFFGQGTRLTVV.

J is TRBJ2-1 and V is TRBV2, with D tentatively TRBD1 or TRBD2 (5 bases each). The CDR3 runs 14 residues. Germline-derived CDR1 and CDR2 are SNHLY and FYNNEI. With 2 bases removed from V and 8 bases from J, the gap between germline ends came to 13 bases. DNA for the CDR3: TGTGCCAGCAGTGAATCAGAGGGGTTGGATGAGCAGTTCTTC. Translation gives CASSESEGLDEQFF.

The rearrangement joins TRBV4-3 to TRBJ1-3, with D hard to call. The CDR3 runs 15 residues. Germline-derived CDR1 and CDR2 are LGHNA and YSLEER. Trimming left V 1 base short and J 0 bases short, with 7 bases between. CDR3 protein: CASSQARNSGNTIYF. For the CDR3, the DNA is TGCGCCAGCAGCCAAGCGAGGAACTCTGGAAACACCATATATTTT.

The chain is built from TRBV12-3 or TRBV12-4 and TRBJ1-2; D gene unclear. The germline V and J ends were trimmed by 1 base and 7 bases, with 10 bases remaining between them. CDR3 size: 13 residues. The CDR3 DNA reads as TGTGCCAGCAGTTTAGGGGTCCGGGGTGGCTACACCTTC. It codes for CASSLGVRGGYTF.

In DNA form, the CDR3 reads TGTGCCAGCAGCCCCGGGACTAGCCCGGAGCAGTACTTC. Amino acids: CASSPGTSPEQYF. The chain uses TRBV5-6 and TRBJ2-7; 9 nucleotides align to TRBD2. V shed 4 bases and J 7 bases; nucleotides not matched to a gene: 6. Germline V CDR1 and CDR2: SGHDT, YYEEEE. This CDR3 has 13 residues.

V is TRBV2 and J is TRBJ2-7, with D possibly being TRBD2 (6 bases). V shed 4 bases and J shed 2 bases, with 12 bases lying between them. Germline assignment: CDR1 SNHLY and CDR2 FYNNEI. This CDR3 region has 14 residues. CDR3 bases: TGTGCCAGCAGTGTGGAGGGGCACGCCTACGAGCAGTACTTC. Translation: CASSVEGHAYEQYF.

This chain links TRBV24-1 with TRBJ2-1; a weak D match, TRBD2 (5 bases). CDR1 and CDR2 (germline): KGHDR, SFDVKD. V lost 7 bases, J lost 6 bases, and 15 bases lay in between. This CDR3 is built from 14 residues. The CDR3: CATRDNGLANEQFF. The CDR3 DNA is TGTGCCACCAGGGATAACGGACTGGCCAATGAGCAGTTCTTC.

The chain links TRBV11-2 to TRBJ2-1, with D possibly TRBD2 on 6 matching bases. The germline V gene has CDR1 SGHAT and CDR2 FQNNGV. V was clipped by 1 base and J by 10 bases, with 8 bases between them. The CDR3 has 12 residues. The CDR3 loop reads CASSLVGGEQFF. DNA of the CDR3: TGTGCCAGCAGCTTAGTCGGGGGAGAGCAGTTCTTC.

V gene TRBV28 combines with J gene TRBJ1-4; 11 nucleotides match TRBD1. After removal of 6 bases from V and 6 bases from J, the junction contained 9 bases not matched to a gene. Germline V gene sequence: CDR1 MDHEN, CDR2 SYDVKM. CDR3 length: 16 amino acids. The CDR3 protein is CASSQLGGQGDEKLFF. The DNA for the CDR3 is TGTGCCAGCAGCCAACTGGGGGGACAGGGGGATGAAAAACTGTTTTTT.

This chain uses TRBV5-6 with TRBJ2-7; maybe TRBD1 (5 bases). Germline CDR1 reads SGHDT; CDR2 reads YYEEEE. Trimming left V 4 bases short and J 0 bases short, with 17 bases between. This CDR3 is 16 amino acids long. The CDR3 DNA follows: TGTGCCAGCAGCCCCCATGGGGCGAGAAGCTCCTACGAGCAGTACTTC. Translating it yields CASSPHGARSSYEQYF.

The chain is built from TRBV27 and TRBJ2-2; 9 nucleotides align to TRBD1. The CDR3 has 18 residues. The germline CDR1 and CDR2 sequences are MNHEY and SMNVEV (reference sequence). J lost 7 bases, V lost 6 bases, and 18 bases had no gene match. CDR3 nucleotides: TGTGCCAGCAGCCCAAACCCAAGGCGGGACAGGGCCGACGGGGAGCTGTTTTTT. Protein: CASSPNPRRDRADGELFF.

The chain links TRBV5-5 to TRBJ1-1, with D unresolved. Germline values: CDR1 SGHKS, CDR2 YYEKEE (reference sequence). The CDR3 is 14 amino acids. The germline V and J ends were trimmed by 0 bases and 3 bases, with 9 bases remaining between them. DNA of the CDR3: TGTGCCAGCAGCTTGGCGTACGGGGACACTGAAGCTTTCTTT. The encoded protein is CASSLAYGDTEAFF.

The CDR3 coding sequence is TGTGCCAGCAGCTTAGCGACGGGGGAGGCTTTCTTT. As protein: CASSLATGEAFF. This chain links TRBV7-2 with TRBJ1-1; perhaps TRBD1 as D (5 bases). The CDR3 spans 12 residues. The germline CDR1 and CDR2 sequences are SGHTA and FQGNSA. The V and J ends lost 0 bases and 11 bases respectively, with 10 bases between them.

This clone was observed once. The chain has TRBV28 and TRBJ2-7; 8 bases match TRBD1. This CDR3 comprises 13 residues. Germline lookup yields CDR1 MDHEN and CDR2 SYDVKM. J gave up 2 bases and V 7 bases, and 4 bases lay outside the gene matches. CDR3 coding DNA: TGTGCCAGCATCGGACAGGGAGCCTACGAGCAGTACTTC. Its protein is CASIGQGAYEQYF. Combining the CDR3 with reference TRBV28 and TRBJ2-7 gives the whole variable domain DVKVTQSSRYLVKRTGEKVFLECVQDMDHENMFWYRQDPGLGLRLIYFSYDVKMKEKGDIPEGYSVSREKKERFSLILESASTNQTSMYLCASIGQGAYEQYFGPGTRLTVT.

This sequence joins TRBV7-9 and TRBJ1-4, with D possibly being TRBD1 (6 bases). The V gene's germline CDR1 is SEHNR and CDR2 FQNEAQ (reference sequence). V lost 0 bases and J 6 bases, leaving 11 bases between the germline ends. The CDR3 runs 15 residues. The CDR3 here is CASSLAGGLDEKLFF. CDR3 bases: TGTGCCAGCAGCTTAGCGGGGGGGCTCGATGAAAAACTGTTTTTT.

V and J are TRBV5-6 and TRBJ1-1; D possibly corresponds to TRBD1 (6 bases). The V gene lost 4 bases and the J gene lost 1 base, with 11 bases spanning the gap. This CDR3 has 14 residues. From germline, CDR1 is SGHDT and CDR2 YYEEEE. In nucleotides, the CDR3 is TGTGCCAGCAGCCAGGGGATAGGGAACACTGAAGCTTTCTTT. Protein sequence: CASSQGIGNTEAFF.

This clone is a singleton in its sample. V and J are TRBV18 and TRBJ1-2; D is unclear. Germline CDR1 and CDR2: KGHSH and LQKENI. The CDR3 has 14 amino acids. Trimming removed 3 bases from V and 1 base from J, with 9 bases in between. The DNA of the CDR3 is TGTGCCAGCTCACCGAGGGATCTTAACTATGGCTACACCTTC. Its protein product is CASSPRDLNYGYTF. Filled out from reference TRBV18 and TRBJ1-2, the complete variable domain reads NAGVMQNPRHLVRRRGQEARLRCSPMKGHSHVYWYRQLPEEGLKFMVYLQKENIIDESGMPKERFSAEFPKEGPSILRIQQVVRGDSAAYFCASSPRDLNYGYTFGSGTRLTVV.

The chain joins TRBV27 to TRBJ1-1; 8 nucleotides line up with TRBD1. Germline trimming cut 3 bases from V and 4 bases from J; bases unmatched to any gene: 7. This CDR3 spans 15 amino acids. Per the germline V gene, CDR1 is MNHEY and CDR2 is SMNVEV (reference sequence). CDR3 nucleotide sequence: TGTGCCAGCAGTTTCGGACAGGGAAGAGGCACTGAAGCTTTCTTT. The encoded protein is CASSFGQGRGTEAFF.

V and J are TRBV5-6 and TRBJ1-4; maybe TRBD1 (5 bases). Deletions cut 2 bases from V and 5 bases from J, with 10 bases between. CDR1 and CDR2 (germline): SGHDT, YYEEEE. The CDR3 consists of 14 residues. The CDR3 DNA reads as TGTGCCAGCAGCTTAGGACACCCAAATGAAAAACTGTTTTTT. Amino acids: CASSLGHPNEKLFF.

This rearrangement joins TRBV3-1 (or the pseudogene TRBV3-2) to TRBJ1-1; D is uncertain. Trimming shortened V by 4 bases and J by 3 bases, and 9 bases separated the two germline ends. CDR1 and CDR2 from the germline V gene are LGHDT and YNNKEL (reference sequence). This CDR3 contains 13 residues. The CDR3 reads CASSRNPDTEAFF. In DNA form, the CDR3 reads TGTGCCAGCAGCCGTAATCCGGACACTGAAGCTTTCTTT.